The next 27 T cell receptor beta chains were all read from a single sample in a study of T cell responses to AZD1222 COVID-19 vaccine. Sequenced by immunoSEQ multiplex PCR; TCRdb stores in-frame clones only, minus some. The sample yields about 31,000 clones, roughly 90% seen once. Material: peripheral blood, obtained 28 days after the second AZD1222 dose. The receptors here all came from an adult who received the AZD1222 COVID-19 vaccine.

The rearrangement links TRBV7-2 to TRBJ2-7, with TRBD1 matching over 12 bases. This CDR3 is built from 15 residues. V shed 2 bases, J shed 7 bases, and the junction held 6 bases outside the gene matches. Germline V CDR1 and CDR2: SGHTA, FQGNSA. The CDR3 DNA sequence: TGTGCCAGCAGCTTAAGCGGGACAGGGGGCGTTGAGCAGTACTTC. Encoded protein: CASSLSGTGGVEQYF.

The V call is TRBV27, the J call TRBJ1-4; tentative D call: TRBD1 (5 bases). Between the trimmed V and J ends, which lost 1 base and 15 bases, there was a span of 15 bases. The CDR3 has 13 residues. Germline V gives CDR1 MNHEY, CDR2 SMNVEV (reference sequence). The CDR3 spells CASSLYGGGKVFF. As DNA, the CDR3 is TGTGCCAGCAGTTTATATGGGGGGGGTAAGGTGTTTTTT.

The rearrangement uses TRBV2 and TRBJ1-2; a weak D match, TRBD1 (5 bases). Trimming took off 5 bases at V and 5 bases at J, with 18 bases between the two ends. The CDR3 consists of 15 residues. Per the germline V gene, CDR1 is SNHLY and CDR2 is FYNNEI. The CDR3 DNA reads TGTGCCAGCAGTAAATTATCCGGGACCGGGTATGGCTACACCTTC. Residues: CASSKLSGTGYGYTF.

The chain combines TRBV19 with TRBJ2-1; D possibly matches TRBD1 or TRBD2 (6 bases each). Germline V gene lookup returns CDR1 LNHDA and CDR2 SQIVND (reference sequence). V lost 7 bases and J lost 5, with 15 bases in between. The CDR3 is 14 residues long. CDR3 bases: TGTGCCAGTACAGGGCAGGGGAGGAACAATGAGCAGTTCTTC. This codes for CASTGQGRNNEQFF.

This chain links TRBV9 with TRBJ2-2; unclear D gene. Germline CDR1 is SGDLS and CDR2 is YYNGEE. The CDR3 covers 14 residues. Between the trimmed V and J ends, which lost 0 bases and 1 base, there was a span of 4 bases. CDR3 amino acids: CASSVVENTGELFF. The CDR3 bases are TGTGCCAGCAGCGTAGTGGAGAACACCGGGGAGCTGTTTTTT.

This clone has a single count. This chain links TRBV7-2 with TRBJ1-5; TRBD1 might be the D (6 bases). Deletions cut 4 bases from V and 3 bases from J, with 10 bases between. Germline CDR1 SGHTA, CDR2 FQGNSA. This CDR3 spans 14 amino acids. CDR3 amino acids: CASSSGQTNQPQHF. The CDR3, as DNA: TGTGCCAGCAGCTCCGGACAGACCAATCAGCCCCAGCATTTT.

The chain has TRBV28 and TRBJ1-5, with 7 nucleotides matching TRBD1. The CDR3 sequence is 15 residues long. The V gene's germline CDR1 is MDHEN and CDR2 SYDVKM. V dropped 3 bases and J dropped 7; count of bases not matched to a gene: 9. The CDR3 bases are TGTGCCAGCAGTTTTTGGGACAGATCTTCCCAGCCCCAGCATTTT. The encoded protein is CASSFWDRSSQPQHF.

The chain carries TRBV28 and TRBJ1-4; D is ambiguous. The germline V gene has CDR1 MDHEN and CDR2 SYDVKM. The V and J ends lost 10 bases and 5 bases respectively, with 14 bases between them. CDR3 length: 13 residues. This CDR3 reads CATAKQLNEKLFF. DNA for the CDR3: TGTGCCACCGCGAAACAGCTAAATGAAAAACTGTTTTTT.

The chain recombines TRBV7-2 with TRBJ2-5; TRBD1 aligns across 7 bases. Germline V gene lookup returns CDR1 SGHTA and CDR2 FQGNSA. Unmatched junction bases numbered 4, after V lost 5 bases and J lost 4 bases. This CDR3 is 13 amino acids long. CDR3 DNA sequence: TGTGCCAGCAGCGCCGACAGGGTAGAGACCCAGTACTTC. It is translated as CASSADRVETQYF. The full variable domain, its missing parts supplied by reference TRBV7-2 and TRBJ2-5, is GAGVSQSPSNKVTEKGKDVELRCDPISGHTALYWYRQSLGQGLEFLIYFQGNSAPDKSGLPSDRFSAERTGGSVSTLTIQRTQQEDSAVYLCASSADRVETQYFGPGTRLLVL.

CDR3 nucleotides: TGTGCCAGCAGGAGCCGGGACAGAGTACAAGAGACCCAGTACTTC. Encoded protein: CASRSRDRVQETQYF. The rearrangement uses TRBV2 and TRBJ2-5; 7 nucleotides align to TRBD1. With 6 bases clipped from V and 2 bases from J, the junction kept 9 bases outside the gene matches. This CDR3 is built from 15 residues. Germline values: CDR1 SNHLY, CDR2 FYNNEI.

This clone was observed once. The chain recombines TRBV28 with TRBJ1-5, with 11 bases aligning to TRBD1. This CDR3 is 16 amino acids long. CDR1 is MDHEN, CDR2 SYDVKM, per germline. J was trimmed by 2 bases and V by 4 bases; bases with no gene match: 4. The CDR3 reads CASSSGQGAGNQPQHF. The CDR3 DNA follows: TGTGCCAGCAGTTCCGGACAGGGGGCGGGCAATCAGCCCCAGCATTTT.

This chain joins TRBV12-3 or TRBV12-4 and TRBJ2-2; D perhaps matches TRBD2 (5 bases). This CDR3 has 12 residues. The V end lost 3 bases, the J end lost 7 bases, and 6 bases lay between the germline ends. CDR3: CASSFGGGELFF. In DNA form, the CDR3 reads TGTGCCAGCAGTTTTGGAGGCGGGGAGCTGTTTTTT.

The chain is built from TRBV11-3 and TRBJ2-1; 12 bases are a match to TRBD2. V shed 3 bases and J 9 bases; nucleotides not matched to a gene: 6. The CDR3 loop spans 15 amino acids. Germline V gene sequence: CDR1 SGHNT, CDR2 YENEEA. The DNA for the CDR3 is TGTGCCAGCAGCTTGACTAGCGGGGGCTCCGCTGAGCAGTTCTTC. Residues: CASSLTSGGSAEQFF. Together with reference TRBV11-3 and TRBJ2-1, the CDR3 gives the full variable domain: EAGVVQSPRYKIIEKKQPVAFWCNPISGHNTLYWYLQNLGQGPELLIRYENEEAVDDSQLPKDRFSAERLKGVDSTLKIQPAELGDSAVYLCASSLTSGGSAEQFFGPGTRLTVL.

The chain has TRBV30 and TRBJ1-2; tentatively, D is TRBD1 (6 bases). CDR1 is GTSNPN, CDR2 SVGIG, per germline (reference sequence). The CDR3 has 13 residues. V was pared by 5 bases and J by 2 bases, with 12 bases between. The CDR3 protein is CAWGRGTNYGYTF. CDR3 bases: TGTGCCTGGGGGAGGGGGACAAACTATGGCTACACCTTC.

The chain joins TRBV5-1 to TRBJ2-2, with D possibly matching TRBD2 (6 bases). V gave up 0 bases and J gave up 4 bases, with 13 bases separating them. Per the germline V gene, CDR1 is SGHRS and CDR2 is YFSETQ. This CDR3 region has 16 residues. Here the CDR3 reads CASSLAGGRGTGELFF. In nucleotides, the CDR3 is TGCGCCAGCAGCTTGGCCGGGGGACGGGGCACCGGGGAGCTGTTTTTT.

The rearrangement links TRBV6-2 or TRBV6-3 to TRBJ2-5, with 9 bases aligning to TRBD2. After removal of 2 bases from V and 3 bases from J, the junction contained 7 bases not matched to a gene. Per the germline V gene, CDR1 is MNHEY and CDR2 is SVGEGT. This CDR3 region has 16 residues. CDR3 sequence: CASSYSIAGEKETQYF. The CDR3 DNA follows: TGTGCCAGCAGTTACAGTATAGCGGGGGAGAAAGAGACCCAGTACTTC.

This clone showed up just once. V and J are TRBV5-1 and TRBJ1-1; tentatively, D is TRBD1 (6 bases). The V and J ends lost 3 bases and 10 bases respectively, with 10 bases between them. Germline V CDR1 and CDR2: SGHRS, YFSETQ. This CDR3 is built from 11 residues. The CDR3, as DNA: TGCGCCAGCAGCTCACAGGGTTCAGCTTTCTTT. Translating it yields CASSSQGSAFF.

CDR3 in amino acids: CASSPGQGVRDQPQHF. Here the CDR3 DNA reads TGTGCCAGCAGCCCTGGACAGGGGGTAAGGGATCAGCCCCAGCATTTT. The J gene is TRBJ1-5, the V gene TRBV3-1 (or the pseudogene TRBV3-2), with 10 bases aligning to TRBD1. The ends lost 4 bases at V and 5 bases at J; junction bases unmatched: 8. Germline-derived CDR1 and CDR2 are LGHDT and YNNKEL (reference sequence). This CDR3 region has 16 residues.

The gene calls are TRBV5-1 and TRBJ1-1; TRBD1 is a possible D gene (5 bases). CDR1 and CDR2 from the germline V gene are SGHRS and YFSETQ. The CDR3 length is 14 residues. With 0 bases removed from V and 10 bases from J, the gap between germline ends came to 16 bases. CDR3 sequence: CASSLASRASGAFF. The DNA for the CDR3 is TGCGCCAGCAGCTTGGCCAGCAGGGCTAGTGGAGCTTTCTTT.

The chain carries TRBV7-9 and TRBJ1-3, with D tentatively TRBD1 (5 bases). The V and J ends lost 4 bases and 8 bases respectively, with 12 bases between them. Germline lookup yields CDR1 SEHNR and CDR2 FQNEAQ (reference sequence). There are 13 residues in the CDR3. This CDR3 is CASSSGTWDTIYF. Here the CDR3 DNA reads TGTGCCAGCAGCTCCGGGACTTGGGACACCATATATTTT.

The CDR3 here is CASSRDRGQGEAFF. The CDR3 nucleotides are TGTGCCAGCAGCCGGGACAGGGGGCAAGGTGAAGCTTTCTTT. V usage is TRBV6-5 and J usage is TRBJ1-1; 12 bases agree with TRBD1. V was pared by 6 bases and J by 7 bases, with 6 bases of the junction left unmatched. CDR1 is MNHEY, CDR2 SVGAGI, per germline. This CDR3 is 14 amino acids long.

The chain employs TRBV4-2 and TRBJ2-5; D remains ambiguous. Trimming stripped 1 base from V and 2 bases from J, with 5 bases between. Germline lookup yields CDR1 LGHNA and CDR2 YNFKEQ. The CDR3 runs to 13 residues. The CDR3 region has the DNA TGTGCCAGCAGCCAAGGCCAACAAGAGACCCAGTACTTC. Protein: CASSQGQQETQYF.

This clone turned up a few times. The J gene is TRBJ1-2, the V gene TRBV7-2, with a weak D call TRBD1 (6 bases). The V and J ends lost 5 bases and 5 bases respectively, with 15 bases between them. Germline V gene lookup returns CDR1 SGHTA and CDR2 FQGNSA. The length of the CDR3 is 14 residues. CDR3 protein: CASSERTATYGYTF. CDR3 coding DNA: TGTGCCAGCAGCGAGCGGACAGCCACATATGGCTACACCTTC.

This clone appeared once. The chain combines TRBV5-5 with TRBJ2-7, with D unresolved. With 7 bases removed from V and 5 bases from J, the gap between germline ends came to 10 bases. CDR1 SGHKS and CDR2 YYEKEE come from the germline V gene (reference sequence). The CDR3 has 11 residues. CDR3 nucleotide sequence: TGTGCCAGCCACCTTAATCACGAGCAGTACTTC. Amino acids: CASHLNHEQYF.

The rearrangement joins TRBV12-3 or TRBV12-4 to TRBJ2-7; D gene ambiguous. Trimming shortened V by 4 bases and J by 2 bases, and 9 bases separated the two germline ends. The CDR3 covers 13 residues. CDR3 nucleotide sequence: TGTGCCAGCAGTTCCCCCCTCGCCTACGAGCAGTACTTC. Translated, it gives CASSSPLAYEQYF.

CDR3 amino acids: CASSYNRTLNYGYTF. The CDR3 DNA reads as TGCGCCAGCAGCTATAACAGGACACTTAACTATGGCTACACCTTC. The gene calls are TRBV5-1 and TRBJ1-2; the D gene is possibly TRBD1 (5 bases). The CDR3 is made up of 15 amino acids. Germline values: CDR1 SGHRS, CDR2 YFSETQ. Trimming stripped 3 bases from V and 1 base from J, with 13 bases between.

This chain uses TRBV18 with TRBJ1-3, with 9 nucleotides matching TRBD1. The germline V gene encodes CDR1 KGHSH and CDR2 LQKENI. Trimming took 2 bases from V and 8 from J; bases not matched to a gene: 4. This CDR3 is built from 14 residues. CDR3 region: CASSPWTGEDTIYF. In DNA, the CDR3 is TGTGCCAGCTCACCATGGACAGGGGAGGACACCATATATTTT.